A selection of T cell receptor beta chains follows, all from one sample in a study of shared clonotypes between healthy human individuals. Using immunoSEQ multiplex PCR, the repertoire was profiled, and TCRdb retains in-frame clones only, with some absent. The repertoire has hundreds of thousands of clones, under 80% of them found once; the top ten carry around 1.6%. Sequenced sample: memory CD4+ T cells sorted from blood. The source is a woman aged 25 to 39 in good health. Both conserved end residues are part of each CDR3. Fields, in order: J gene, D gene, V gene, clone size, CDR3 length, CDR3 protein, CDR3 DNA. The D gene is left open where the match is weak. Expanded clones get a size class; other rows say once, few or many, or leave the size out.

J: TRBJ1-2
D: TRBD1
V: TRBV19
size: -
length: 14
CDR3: CASIPGQGRHGYTF
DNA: TGTGCCAGTATCCCGGGACAGGGTCGGCATGGCTACACCTTC

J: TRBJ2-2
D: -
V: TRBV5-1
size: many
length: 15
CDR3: CASSLQTAYTGELFF
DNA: TGCGCCAGCAGCTTGCAGACAGCCTACACCGGGGAGCTGTTTTTT

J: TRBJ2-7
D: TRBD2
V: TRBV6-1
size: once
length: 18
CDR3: CASSEGWGTSGPPYEQYF
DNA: TGTGCCAGCAGTGAAGGATGGGGGACTAGCGGACCTCCCTACGAGCAGTACTTC

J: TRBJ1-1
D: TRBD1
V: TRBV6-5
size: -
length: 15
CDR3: CASSYRDRASSEAFF
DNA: TGTGCCAGCAGTTACCGGGACAGGGCATCGTCTGAAGCTTTCTTT

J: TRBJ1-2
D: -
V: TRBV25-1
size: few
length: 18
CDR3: CASSEIGTVPSSNYGYTF
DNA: TGTGCCAGCAGTGAAATCGGTACAGTACCTTCATCGAACTATGGCTACACCTTC

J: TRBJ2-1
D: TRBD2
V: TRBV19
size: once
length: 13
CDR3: CASSPGLVPEQFF
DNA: TGTGCCAGTAGTCCGGGACTAGTTCCTGAGCAGTTCTTC

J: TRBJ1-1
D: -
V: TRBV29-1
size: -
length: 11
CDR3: CSVVPNTEAFF
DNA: TGCAGCGTTGTTCCGAACACTGAAGCTTTCTTT

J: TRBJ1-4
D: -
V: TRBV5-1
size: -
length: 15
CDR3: CASSLAGPRNEKLFF
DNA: TGCGCCAGCAGCTTGGCCGGCCCGCGGAATGAAAAACTGTTTTTT

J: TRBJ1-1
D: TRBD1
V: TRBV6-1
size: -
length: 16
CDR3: CASSGNRGRGGTEAFF
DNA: TGTGCCAGCAGTGGGAACAGGGGAAGAGGGGGCACTGAAGCTTTCTTT

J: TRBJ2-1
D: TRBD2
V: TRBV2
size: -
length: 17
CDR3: CASSDTGTSEVLYEQFF
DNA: TGTGCCAGCAGTGATACCGGGACTAGCGAAGTACTCTATGAGCAGTTCTTC

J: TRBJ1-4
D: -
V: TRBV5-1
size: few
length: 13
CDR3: CASKISTNEKLFF
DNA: TGCGCCAGCAAGATCTCAACTAATGAAAAACTGTTTTTT

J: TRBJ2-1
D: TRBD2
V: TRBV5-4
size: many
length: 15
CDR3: CASSLVSGGNNEQFF
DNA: TGTGCCAGCAGCTTGGTTAGCGGGGGAAACAATGAGCAGTTCTTC

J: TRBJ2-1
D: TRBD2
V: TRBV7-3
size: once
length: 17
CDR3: CASSPAGTSGGYNEQFF
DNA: TGTGCCAGCAGCCCCGCCGGGACTAGCGGGGGCTACAATGAGCAGTTCTTC

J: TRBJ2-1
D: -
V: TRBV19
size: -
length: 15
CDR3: CASSGREQYLNEQFF
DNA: TGTGCCAGTAGTGGCAGGGAGCAGTACCTCAATGAGCAGTTCTTC

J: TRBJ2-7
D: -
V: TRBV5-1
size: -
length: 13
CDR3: CASSLDGNYEQYF
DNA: TGCGCCAGCAGCTTGGACGGGAACTACGAGCAGTACTTC

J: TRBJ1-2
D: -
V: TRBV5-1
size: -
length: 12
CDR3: CASSSGQSGYTF
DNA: TGCGCCAGCAGCTCCGGACAAAGCGGCTACACCTTC

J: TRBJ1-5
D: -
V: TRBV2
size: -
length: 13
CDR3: CASSESADQPQHF
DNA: TGTGCCAGCAGTGAATCAGCTGATCAGCCCCAGCATTTT

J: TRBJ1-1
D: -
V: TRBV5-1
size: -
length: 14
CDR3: CASSLGGGRAEAFF
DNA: TGCGCCAGCAGCCTGGGCGGGGGGCGAGCTGAAGCTTTCTTT

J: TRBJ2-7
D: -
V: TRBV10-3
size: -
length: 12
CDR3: CAITENSYEQYF
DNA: TGTGCCATCACAGAAAACTCCTACGAGCAGTACTTC

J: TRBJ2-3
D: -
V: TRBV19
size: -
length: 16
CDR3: CASSKSGRTSTDTQYF
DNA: TGTGCCAGTAGTAAATCCGGGAGAACTAGCACAGATACGCAGTATTTT

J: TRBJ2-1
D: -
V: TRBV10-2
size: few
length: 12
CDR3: CASSLTNNEQFF
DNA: TGCGCCAGCAGTCTAACAAACAATGAGCAGTTCTTC

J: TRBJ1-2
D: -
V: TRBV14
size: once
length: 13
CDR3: CASSQGAGIGYTF
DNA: TGTGCCAGCAGCCAGGGAGCAGGGATAGGCTACACCTTC

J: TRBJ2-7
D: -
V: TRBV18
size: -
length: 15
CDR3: CASSPPSQRNYEQYF
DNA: TGTGCCAGCTCACCACCGTCGCAACGAAATTACGAGCAGTACTTC

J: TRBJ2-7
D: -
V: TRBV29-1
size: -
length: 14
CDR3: CSVEMRGQTYEQYF
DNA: TGCAGCGTTGAAATGCGTGGCCAGACCTACGAGCAGTACTTC

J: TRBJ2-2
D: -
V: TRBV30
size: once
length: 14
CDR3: CAWSGGQNTGELFF
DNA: TGTGCCTGGAGCGGGGGACAGAACACCGGGGAGCTGTTTTTT

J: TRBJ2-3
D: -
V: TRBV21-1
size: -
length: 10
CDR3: CASSKGDYFF
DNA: TGTGCCAGCAGCAAAGGGGACTATTTCTTT

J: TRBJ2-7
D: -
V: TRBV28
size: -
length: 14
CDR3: CASSNRGNHYEQYF
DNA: TGTGCCAGCAGTAACAGAGGGAACCACTACGAGCAGTACTTT

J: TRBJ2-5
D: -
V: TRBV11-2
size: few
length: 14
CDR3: CASSSPRGGETQYF
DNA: TGTGCCAGCAGCTCCCCTCGAGGTGGCGAGACCCAGTACTTC

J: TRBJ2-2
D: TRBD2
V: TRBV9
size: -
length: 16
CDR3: CASSPRDYVRGRELFF
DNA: TGTGCCAGCAGCCCCCGGGACTACGTGCGGGGAAGGGAGCTGTTTTTT

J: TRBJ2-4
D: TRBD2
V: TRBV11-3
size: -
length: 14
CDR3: CASSLGGRSHIQYF
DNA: TGTGCCAGCAGCTTAGGCGGGAGAAGTCACATTCAGTACTTC

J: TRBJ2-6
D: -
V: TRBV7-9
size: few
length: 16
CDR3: CASSLSSSSGANVLTF
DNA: TGTGCCAGCAGCTTATCCTCAAGCTCTGGGGCCAACGTCCTGACTTTC

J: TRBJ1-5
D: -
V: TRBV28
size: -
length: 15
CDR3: CASSLAGQGMQPQHF
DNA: TGTGCCAGCAGTTTAGCGGGGCAGGGAATGCAGCCCCAGCATTTT

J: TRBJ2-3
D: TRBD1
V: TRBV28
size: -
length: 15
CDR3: CASSKSGQGAFIQYF
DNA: TGTGCCAGCAGTAAATCGGGACAGGGGGCTTTTATCCAGTATTTT

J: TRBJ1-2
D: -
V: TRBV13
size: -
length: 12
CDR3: CASSRQYYGYTF
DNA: TGTGCCAGCAGCCGGCAGTACTATGGCTACACCTTC

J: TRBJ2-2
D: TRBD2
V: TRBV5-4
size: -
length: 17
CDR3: CASSLLIAGMITGELFF
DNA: TGTGCCAGCAGCTTGTTAATAGCGGGAATGATCACCGGGGAGCTGTTTTTT

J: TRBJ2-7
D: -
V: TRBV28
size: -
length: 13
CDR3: CASSPHSSYEQYF
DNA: TGTGCCAGCAGTCCGCATTCTTCCTACGAGCAGTACTTC

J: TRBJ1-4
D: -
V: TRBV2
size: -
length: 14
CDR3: CASSEEVDSEKLFF
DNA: TGTGCCAGCAGTGAAGAAGTGGACTCTGAAAAACTGTTTTTT

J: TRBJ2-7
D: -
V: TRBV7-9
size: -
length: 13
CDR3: CASSLLGDGEQYF
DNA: TGTGCCAGCAGCTTGTTAGGCGATGGCGAGCAGTACTTC

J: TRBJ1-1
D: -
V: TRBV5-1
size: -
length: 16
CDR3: CASSLDGQGKVTEAFF
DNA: TGCGCCAGCAGCTTGGATGGGCAGGGCAAGGTCACTGAAGCTTTCTTT

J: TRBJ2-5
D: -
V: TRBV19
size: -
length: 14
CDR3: CASSSRGRSETQYF
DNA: TGTGCCAGTAGCAGTCGGGGAAGGTCGGAGACCCAGTACTTC

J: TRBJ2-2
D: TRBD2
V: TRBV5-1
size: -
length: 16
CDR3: CASSVGPSGTTGELFF
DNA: TGCGCCAGCAGCGTTGGTCCTAGCGGGACCACCGGGGAGCTGTTTTTT

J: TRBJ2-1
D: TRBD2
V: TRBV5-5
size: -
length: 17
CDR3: CASRKGGSGRAVFEQFF
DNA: TGTGCCAGCAGAAAAGGGGGAAGCGGGAGAGCCGTCTTCGAGCAGTTCTTC

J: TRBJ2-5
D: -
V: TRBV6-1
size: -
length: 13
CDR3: CASSGPAGETQYF
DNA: TGTGCCAGCAGTGGTCCAGCAGGGGAGACCCAGTACTTC

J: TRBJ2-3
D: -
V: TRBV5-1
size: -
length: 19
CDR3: CASSLNSLSSNWGGDTQYF
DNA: TGCGCCAGCAGCTTGAACTCTTTATCCTCAAACTGGGGCGGAGATACGCAGTATTTT

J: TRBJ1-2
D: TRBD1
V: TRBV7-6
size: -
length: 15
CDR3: CASSLAGQGIGGYTF
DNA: TGTGCCAGCAGCTTAGCGGGACAGGGTATTGGGGGCTACACCTTC